These T cell receptor beta chains were read from a single sample in a study of cytomegalovirus exposure and HLA in healthy donors. Sequencing was performed with immunoSEQ multiplex PCR; in TCRdb, only in-frame clones are kept and a portion is missing. The table shows over 150,000 clones, with roughly 90% occurring only once. Sequenced sample: PBMCs. These receptors were taken from a young woman in good health and CMV-seronegative. CDR3s include the opening cysteine and the closing phenylalanine or tryptophan. A D gene is named only where the DNA matches it firmly. The listing skips clone size in some rows; elsewhere it reads once, few, many or a size class.

j_call: TRBJ2-3
d_call: NA
v_call: TRBV23-1
cdr3_length: 16
clone_size: NA
cdr3_aa: CASSQSSEARTDTQYF
cdr3_nt: TGCGCCAGCAGTCAATCGAGTGAAGCACGCACAGATACGCAGTATTTT

j_call: TRBJ2-2
d_call: TRBD2
v_call: TRBV5-1
cdr3_length: 15
clone_size: NA
cdr3_aa: CASSRAGGRTGELFF
cdr3_nt: TGCGCCAGCAGCCGAGCGGGGGGTAGAACCGGGGAGCTGTTTTTT

j_call: TRBJ1-2
d_call: NA
v_call: TRBV4-3
cdr3_length: 13
clone_size: NA
cdr3_aa: CASNGGNNYGYTF
cdr3_nt: TGCGCCAGCAACGGAGGGAATAACTATGGCTACACCTTC

j_call: TRBJ2-1
d_call: NA
v_call: TRBV23-1
cdr3_length: 11
clone_size: NA
cdr3_aa: CASSPDTQRIF
cdr3_nt: TGCGCCAGCAGCCCGGACACGCAACGGATCTTC

j_call: TRBJ2-7
d_call: TRBD2
v_call: TRBV27
cdr3_length: 20
clone_size: NA
cdr3_aa: CASSLFTSGPEQSHSYEQYF
cdr3_nt: TGTGCCAGCAGTTTATTCACTAGCGGACCCGAACAGAGCCACTCCTACGAGCAGTACTTC

j_call: TRBJ2-3
d_call: NA
v_call: TRBV7-6
cdr3_length: 15
clone_size: NA
cdr3_aa: CASSLTRGSTDTQYF
cdr3_nt: TGTGCCAGCAGCTTAACGCGGGGCTCCACAGATACGCAGTATTTT

j_call: TRBJ2-5
d_call: TRBD2
v_call: TRBV9
cdr3_length: 17
clone_size: once
cdr3_aa: CASSVGASGTSSETQYF
cdr3_nt: TGTGCCAGCAGCGTAGGGGCTAGCGGAACTTCGTCCGAGACCCAGTACTTC

j_call: TRBJ2-7
d_call: TRBD1
v_call: TRBV7-9
cdr3_length: 14
clone_size: NA
cdr3_aa: CASSLGQGLDEQYF
cdr3_nt: TGTGCCAGCAGCCTGGGACAGGGGTTGGACGAGCAGTACTTC

j_call: TRBJ1-4
d_call: TRBD1
v_call: TRBV7-9
cdr3_length: 16
clone_size: NA
cdr3_aa: CASSSGRGQGWEKLFF
cdr3_nt: TGTGCCAGCAGCTCGGGAAGAGGACAGGGATGGGAAAAACTGTTTTTT

j_call: TRBJ2-7
d_call: NA
v_call: TRBV5-4
cdr3_length: 16
clone_size: once
cdr3_aa: CASSLPPGGIPYEQYF
cdr3_nt: TGTGCCAGCAGCTTACCCCCCGGGGGAATTCCCTACGAGCAGTACTTC

j_call: TRBJ1-2
d_call: NA
v_call: TRBV27
cdr3_length: 14
clone_size: NA
cdr3_aa: CATRGTGTPYGYTF
cdr3_nt: TGTGCCACCAGAGGTACCGGGACACCCTATGGCTACACCTTC

j_call: TRBJ1-2
d_call: NA
v_call: TRBV14
cdr3_length: 13
clone_size: once
cdr3_aa: CASSPGGPYGYTF
cdr3_nt: TGTGCCAGCAGCCCCGGGGGACCCTATGGCTACACCTTC

j_call: TRBJ2-1
d_call: TRBD2
v_call: TRBV19
cdr3_length: 16
clone_size: NA
cdr3_aa: CASSEGGGRAYNEQFF
cdr3_nt: TGTGCCAGTAGTGAAGGGGGCGGGAGGGCCTACAATGAGCAGTTCTTC

j_call: TRBJ2-5
d_call: NA
v_call: TRBV7-9
cdr3_length: 14
clone_size: NA
cdr3_aa: CASMESPRWETQYF
cdr3_nt: TGTGCCAGCATGGAGAGCCCTCGCTGGGAGACCCAGTACTTC

j_call: TRBJ1-2
d_call: NA
v_call: TRBV7-9
cdr3_length: 15
clone_size: NA
cdr3_aa: CASSLFGQTNYGYTF
cdr3_nt: TGTGCCAGCAGCCTTTTCGGACAGACTAACTATGGCTACACCTTC

j_call: TRBJ1-2
d_call: NA
v_call: TRBV19
cdr3_length: 15
clone_size: NA
cdr3_aa: CASSIDRGAAYGYTF
cdr3_nt: TGTGCCAGTAGTATAGATCGCGGGGCCGCATATGGCTACACCTTC

j_call: TRBJ1-1
d_call: NA
v_call: TRBV7-9
cdr3_length: 13
clone_size: NA
cdr3_aa: CASSSLGGSEAFF
cdr3_nt: TGTGCCAGCAGCTCGCTCGGGGGTTCGGAAGCTTTCTTT

j_call: TRBJ1-2
d_call: NA
v_call: TRBV10-3
cdr3_length: 13
clone_size: NA
cdr3_aa: CAISDSSGISYTF
cdr3_nt: TGTGCCATCAGTGACTCCTCCGGGATCAGCTACACCTTC

j_call: TRBJ2-3
d_call: NA
v_call: TRBV2
cdr3_length: 11
clone_size: NA
cdr3_aa: CASSVLGLGFF
cdr3_nt: TGTGCCAGCAGTGTACTGGGGCTGGGGTTTTTT

j_call: TRBJ2-7
d_call: NA
v_call: TRBV18
cdr3_length: 14
clone_size: NA
cdr3_aa: CASSPRDNSYEQYF
cdr3_nt: TGTGCCAGCTCACCAAGGGACAATTCCTACGAGCAGTACTTC

j_call: TRBJ1-1
d_call: NA
v_call: TRBV23-1
cdr3_length: 13
clone_size: NA
cdr3_aa: CASSQSKLLEAFF
cdr3_nt: TGCGCCAGCAGTCAATCGAAGCTCCTTGAAGCTTTCTTT

j_call: TRBJ2-1
d_call: NA
v_call: TRBV29-1
cdr3_length: 14
clone_size: NA
cdr3_aa: CSARGGGPYNEQFF
cdr3_nt: TGCAGCGCCCGGGGCGGGGGCCCCTACAATGAGCAGTTCTTC

j_call: TRBJ1-5
d_call: NA
v_call: TRBV7-2
cdr3_length: 13
clone_size: few
cdr3_aa: CASSDSSNQPQHF
cdr3_nt: TGTGCCAGCAGCGACAGTAGCAATCAGCCCCAGCATTTT

j_call: TRBJ2-1
d_call: NA
v_call: TRBV29-1
cdr3_length: 15
clone_size: NA
cdr3_aa: CSVRPNTGDYNEQFF
cdr3_nt: TGCAGCGTCCGGCCCAATACAGGAGATTACAATGAGCAGTTCTTC

j_call: TRBJ2-3
d_call: TRBD2
v_call: TRBV6-4
cdr3_length: 15
clone_size: NA
cdr3_aa: CASSVTSGIKDTQYF
cdr3_nt: TGTGCCAGCAGTGTAACTAGCGGGATCAAAGATACGCAGTATTTT

j_call: TRBJ2-2
d_call: NA
v_call: TRBV4-3
cdr3_length: 13
clone_size: NA
cdr3_aa: CASSPRSTGELFF
cdr3_nt: TGCGCCAGCAGCCCGCGAAGCACCGGGGAGCTGTTTTTT

j_call: TRBJ2-2
d_call: TRBD1
v_call: TRBV25-1
cdr3_length: 14
clone_size: few
cdr3_aa: CASSTNRGTGELFF
cdr3_nt: TGTGCCAGCAGTACGAACAGGGGAACCGGGGAGCTGTTTTTT